This TCR beta chain stems from a study of regulatory T cells in long-lasting Graves disease. On this clonotype: What it binds is unknown.

Study-wide results and caveats: No thyroid tissue was studied; the work used peripheral blood only.

Germline V CDR1 and CDR2: GTSNPN, SVGIG (reference sequence). This CDR3 comprises 13 residues. Sequencing libraries for TCR beta were prepared with iRepertoire HTBI primers and Arm-PCR of CDR3 regions. One entry per CDR3 protein, called by TCRdb with MiXCR from the multiplex PCR reads. Altogether about 530,000 distinct CDR3 sequences are present, around 16% being singletons, with the ten largest covering 20% to 30%. Documented time point: newly diagnosed GD, antithyroid drugs for less than 3 months. Making the TCR library involved RNA that had been extracted from PBMCs. The same data also contributed to another study, on T cells in Graves' hyperthyroidism and ophthalmopathy.

V and J are TRBV30 and TRBJ2-3, with 12 bases identical to TRBD2. The DNA end is a closer match to TRBJ2-5, so the J assignment may be wrong. Sequences were derived from peripheral blood mononuclear cells (PBMCs), sampled at new diagnosis, from a patient treated with antithyroid drugs. The origin of this receptor is a woman aged 40 to 65 with Graves disease. The DNA for the CDR3 is TGTGCCTGGAGGACTAGCGGGGGCGAGACCCAGTACTTC. It encodes CAWRTSGGETQYF.